These T cell receptor beta chains were read from a single sample in a study of blood T cell repertoires in COVID-19. Some clones are missing from TCRdb's copy, which holds only in-frame ones; the method was immunoSEQ multiplex PCR. The sample consists of 120,000 to 150,000 clones, approximately 80% of them appearing once. The sequenced sample was peripheral blood. Receptor source: a woman aged 45-59 years in a cohort sampled during active or convalescent COVID-19. Both conserved end residues are trimmed from each CDR3. A D gene is named only where the DNA matches it firmly.

v_call d_call cdr3_aa
TRBV5-1 - ASRGRGRTSTDTQY
TRBV19 - ASTGVFGGPSTDTQY
TRBV7-2 TRBD2 ASSLGGVAGQETQY
TRBV3-1/TRBV3-2 TRBD1 ASSQGQGAREQY
TRBV7-9 - ASSLLRDEAF
TRBV3-1/TRBV3-2 TRBD2 ASSQEGLAGTDTQY
TRBV4-1 TRBD1 ASSQWDRVNEKLF
TRBV6-1 TRBD1 ASSEAWQGVGELF
TRBV3-1/TRBV3-2 TRBD2 ASSQVWGGSGANVLT
TRBV15 - ATSRDRSHGYT